The 2 T cell receptor beta chains below come from one sample, sequenced in a study of T cell responses to AZD1222 COVID-19 vaccine. Generated by immunoSEQ multiplex PCR, the TCRdb table keeps only in-frame clones and is missing some. The data show 120,000 to 150,000 clones, about 90% seen once. The sample was peripheral blood, taken 28 days after the second AZD1222 dose. These TCRs come from an adult who received the AZD1222 COVID-19 vaccine.

V is TRBV7-7 and J is TRBJ1-1; D remains unclear. CDR1 is SSHAT and CDR2 is FNYEAQ in the germline V gene (reference sequence). V was clipped by 3 bases and J by 0 bases, with 14 bases between them. The CDR3 is 16 amino acids. The CDR3 nucleotides are TGTGCCAGCAGCTTGAGTAGGCAACACATGAACACTGAAGCTTTCTTT. This codes for CASSLSRQHMNTEAFF.

This chain uses TRBV29-1 with TRBJ2-3; 9 bases line up with TRBD1. J gave up 0 bases and V 6 bases, and 1 base lay outside the gene matches. Germline CDR1 is SQVTM and CDR2 is ANQGSEA. This CDR3 has 13 residues. CDR3 sequence (DNA): TGCAGCGTACAGGGGGCAAGCACAGATACGCAGTATTTT. This codes for CSVQGASTDTQYF.